A single sample gave rise to the 26 T cell receptor beta chains below, sequenced in a study of neurological immune-mediated disorders. TCRdb re-called the 5' RACE reads through MiXCR, storing one row per CDR3 protein. The top ten clones hold about 1.2% of a sample with around 130,000 distinct CDR3 sequences, roughly 3.2% of them seen once. Sequencing input: PBMCs. Receptors originate from a woman younger than 45 with multiple sclerosis.

This clonotype was seen at least ten times. The CDR3 DNA reads TGCGCCAGCAGCCGACGAGACAGCTCCTACAATGAGCAGTTCTTC. This codes for CASSRRDSSYNEQFF. The V call is TRBV4-1, the J call TRBJ2-1, with D possibly TRBD1 on 5 matching bases. This CDR3 is built from 15 residues. Deletions cut 4 bases from V and 0 bases from J, with 10 bases between. Germline V gives CDR1 MGHRA, CDR2 YSYEKL.

The chain links TRBV5-1 to TRBJ2-7; 9 nucleotides match TRBD1. The trim removed 4 bases at V and 5 bases at J, leaving 7 bases unmatched. Germline-derived CDR1 and CDR2 are SGHRS and YFSETQ. This CDR3 spans 14 amino acids. The CDR3 spells CASSSRDRVNEQYF. CDR3 nucleotides: TGCGCCAGCAGCAGCCGGGACAGGGTAAACGAGCAGTACTTC.

This clonotype has a count of ten or more. This chain links TRBV7-8 with TRBJ2-7; no clear D gene. Germline CDR1 is SGHVS and CDR2 is FQNEAQ. The V end was cut by 1 base, the J end by 7 bases, with 11 bases between. The CDR3 sequence is 13 residues long. This CDR3 is CASSLGRAREQYF. The CDR3 nucleotides are TGTGCCAGCAGCTTAGGCCGGGCCAGGGAGCAGTACTTC.

There are many counts of this clonotype. The rearrangement links TRBV20-1 to TRBJ2-1; no firm D call. This CDR3 is built from 14 residues. Germline V gives CDR1 DFQATT, CDR2 SNEGSKA (reference sequence). The V end was cut by 0 bases, the J end by 7 bases, with 13 bases between. CDR3 sequence reads: CSARDPGRLNEQFF. CDR3 DNA: TGCAGTGCTAGAGATCCGGGTCGACTGAATGAGCAGTTCTTC.

The table lists this clonotype with many counts. The chain recombines TRBV12-3 or TRBV12-4 with TRBJ1-5; a possible D gene is TRBD1 (5 bases). This CDR3 is 14 amino acids long. V was trimmed by 7 bases and J by 3 bases, leaving 13 bases between them. CDR3 DNA: TGTGCCAGCACCCTGGGGCAAGCCAATCAGCCCCAGCATTTT. Protein product: CASTLGQANQPQHF.

The table lists this clonotype with many counts. The chain links TRBV15 to TRBJ1-1, with a tentative D call TRBD1 (5 bases). The CDR3 runs 14 residues. Per the germline V gene, CDR1 is LNHNV and CDR2 is YYDKDF (reference sequence). V was cut by 0 bases and J by 3 bases, with 8 bases left in between. CDR3: CATSRDGGYTEAFF. The CDR3 DNA reads TGTGCCACCAGCAGAGATGGGGGGTACACTGAAGCTTTCTTT.

Ten or more counts support this clonotype. The chain joins TRBV7-2 to TRBJ1-3; D not certain. This CDR3 spans 15 amino acids. Per the germline V gene, CDR1 is SGHTA and CDR2 is FQGNSA. V was cut by 0 bases and J by 0 bases, with 6 bases left in between. The CDR3 loop is CASSLAQSSGNTIYF. The CDR3 DNA reads as TGTGCCAGCAGCTTAGCACAGAGCTCTGGAAACACCATATATTTT.

This clonotype was observed at least ten times. This chain joins TRBV12-5 and TRBJ2-1, with a weak D call TRBD1 (6 bases). CDR3 size: 16 residues. Per germline, CDR1 LGHNT and CDR2 FRNRAP. V was cut by 1 base and J by 2 bases, with 12 bases left in between. CDR3 in DNA: TGTGCTAGTGGTTTGGGTGGGGGCGGAACCTACAATGAGCAGTTCTTC. Residues: CASGLGGGGTYNEQFF.

This clonotype was observed many times. The rearrangement links TRBV7-9 to TRBJ2-3; no clear D gene. Trimming stripped 5 bases from V and 6 bases from J, with 12 bases between. The CDR3 is made up of 13 amino acids. Germline values: CDR1 SEHNR, CDR2 FQNEAQ (reference sequence). The DNA of the CDR3 is TGTGCCAGCAGCCACCCCCCCCGGGATACGCAGTATTTT. It specifies CASSHPPRDTQYF.

This clonotype was observed many times. The V and J genes are TRBV5-6 and TRBJ1-2, with 9 positions matching TRBD1. Trimming removed 3 bases from V and 4 bases from J; junction bases left unmatched: 7. The germline gives CDR1 SGHDT, CDR2 YYEEEE. The CDR3 is made up of 15 amino acids. In DNA form, the CDR3 reads TGTGCCAGCAGCTCGATTCCGGGACAGGGCTATGGCTACACCTTC. Translating it yields CASSSIPGQGYGYTF.

This clonotype has ten or more counts. This chain links TRBV6-2 or TRBV6-3 with TRBJ2-6, with D perhaps assigned TRBD1 or TRBD2 (6 bases each). V was pared by 6 bases and J by 1 base, with 19 bases between. The CDR3 length is 18 residues. Per germline, CDR1 MNHEY and CDR2 SVGEGT. CDR3 sequence reads: CASSKLRDIVSGANVLTF. CDR3 coding DNA: TGTGCCAGCAGCAAATTGCGGGACATTGTGTCTGGGGCCAACGTCCTGACTTTC.

This clonotype occurred many times. CDR3 region: CSVSREWQETQYF. CDR3 coding DNA: TGCAGCGTTTCCCGGGAGTGGCAAGAGACCCAGTACTTC. The chain couples TRBV29-1 to TRBJ2-5, with D possibly being TRBD2 (6 bases). V lost 5 bases to trimming and J lost 2 bases, with 12 bases between them. Germline lookup yields CDR1 SQVTM and CDR2 ANQGSEA. The CDR3 runs to 13 residues.

This clonotype appeared many times. This sequence joins TRBV5-1 and TRBJ1-6, with 8 bases that match TRBD1. CDR3 length equals 18 residues. Losses at the gene ends were 3 bases for V and 6 bases for J; bases not matched to a gene: 14. CDR1 and CDR2 (germline): SGHRS, YFSETQ. Here the CDR3 DNA reads TGCGCCAGCAGCTCGGAGGCGCTCGGGACAGGACTTAATTCACCCCTCCACTTT. The encoded protein is CASSSEALGTGLNSPLHF.

This clonotype was detected many times. The CDR3 sequence is CSLWGGSSYNEQFF. CDR3 sequence (DNA): TGCAGTCTATGGGGGGGTAGCTCCTACAATGAGCAGTTCTTC. The chain combines TRBV20-1 with TRBJ2-1, with 7 bases identical to TRBD2. Germline CDR1 reads DFQATT; CDR2 reads SNEGSKA (reference sequence). V gave up 8 bases and J gave up 0 bases; unmatched junction bases: 7. The CDR3 covers 14 residues.

This clonotype has at least ten counts. V gene TRBV6-5 combines with J gene TRBJ1-2; 10 bases align to TRBD1. This CDR3 is 13 amino acids long. V lost 6 bases to trimming and J lost 8 bases; unmatched junction nucleotides: 6. Germline values: CDR1 MNHEY, CDR2 SVGAGI. DNA for the CDR3: TGTGCCAGCAGCCGGGGACAGGGGCACGGCTACACCTTC. Protein product: CASSRGQGHGYTF.

This clonotype was found many times. V and J are TRBV19 and TRBJ2-5; 7 positions match TRBD1. Losses at the gene ends were 4 bases for V and 3 bases for J; bases not matched to a gene: 2. Germline CDR1 and CDR2: LNHDA and SQIVND (reference sequence). This CDR3 contains 13 residues. CDR3: CASSTDREETQYF. The CDR3 region has the DNA TGTGCCAGTAGTACCGACAGGGAAGAGACCCAGTACTTC.

This clonotype has a count of ten or more. J is TRBJ1-4 and V is TRBV5-5, with 8 bases that match TRBD1. CDR1 SGHKS and CDR2 YYEKEE come from the germline V gene (reference sequence). The CDR3 extends over 16 amino acids. V lost 4 bases to trimming and J lost 2 bases; unmatched junction nucleotides: 7. This CDR3 is CASSRAGGSTNEKLFF. CDR3 nucleotide sequence: TGTGCCAGCAGCCGGGCAGGGGGCTCCACTAATGAAAAACTGTTTTTT.

V is TRBV30 and J is TRBJ1-1; D uncertain. The CDR3 consists of 13 residues. Trimming left V 0 bases short and J 6 bases short, with 11 bases between. CDR1 and CDR2 (germline): GTSNPN, SVGIG (reference sequence). CDR3 nucleotides: TGTGCCTGGAGTGTGGGTCGTGCCGCTGAAGCTTTCTTT. It translates to CAWSVGRAAEAFF.

At least ten counts were recorded for this clonotype. V and J are TRBV15 and TRBJ1-4; no clear D gene. Between the trimmed V and J ends, which lost 0 bases and 8 bases, there was a span of 7 bases. The CDR3 sequence is 13 residues long. Germline-derived CDR1 and CDR2 are LNHNV and YYDKDF (reference sequence). The CDR3 DNA sequence: TGTGCCACCAGCAGAGATAGACGAGAAAAACTGTTTTTT. Translating it yields CATSRDRREKLFF.

This clonotype showed up many times. The rearrangement uses TRBV12-3 or TRBV12-4 and TRBJ1-5, with 7 bases that match TRBD1. The ends lost 7 bases at V and 0 bases at J; junction bases unmatched: 3. This CDR3 spans 14 amino acids. CDR3 amino acids: CASTDRVSNQPQHF. The CDR3 DNA reads TGTGCCAGCACCGACAGGGTTAGCAATCAGCCCCAGCATTTT.

This clonotype came up many times. The chain combines TRBV30 with TRBJ2-5, with 14 bases identical to TRBD2. The CDR3 totals 17 residues. After removal of 2 bases from V and 5 bases from J, the junction contained 10 bases not matched to a gene. Germline V gene lookup returns CDR1 GTSNPN and CDR2 SVGIG (reference sequence). This CDR3 reads CAWSSRTSGRKGETQYF. For the CDR3, the DNA is TGTGCCTGGAGTTCAAGGACTAGCGGGAGGAAAGGGGAGACCCAGTACTTC.

This clonotype came up many times. This chain connects TRBV18 to TRBJ2-7, with D perhaps matching TRBD2 (6 bases). CDR1 KGHSH and CDR2 LQKENI come from the germline V gene. The germline V and J ends were trimmed by 5 bases and 0 bases, with 14 bases remaining between them. The CDR3 sequence is 15 residues long. The CDR3 region has the DNA TGTGCCAGCTCAAAGGCGGGAAGCGGCTCCTACGAGCAGTACTTC. Protein sequence: CASSKAGSGSYEQYF.

The sample holds many counts of this clonotype. The chain carries TRBV7-9 and TRBJ2-2; the match to TRBD1 covers 10 bases. V gave up 6 bases and J gave up 6 bases; unmatched junction bases: 10. The CDR3 runs 16 residues. CDR1 and CDR2 from the germline V gene are SEHNR and FQNEAQ (reference sequence). CDR3 residues: CASSQRQGARAGELFF. CDR3 bases: TGTGCCAGCAGTCAACGACAGGGGGCTCGGGCCGGGGAGCTGTTTTTT.

This clonotype was seen ten or more times. The gene calls are TRBV11-2 and TRBJ2-6; TRBD1 agrees at 7 bases. J was trimmed by 2 bases and V by 5 bases; bases with no gene match: 6. The V gene's germline CDR1 is SGHAT and CDR2 FQNNGV. CDR3 length: 16 residues. This chain's CDR3 is CASSGTVLAGANVLTF. The CDR3 bases are TGTGCCAGCAGCGGGACAGTTTTGGCTGGGGCCAACGTCCTGACTTTC.

This clonotype was counted many times. The chain couples TRBV28 to TRBJ1-4; unclear D gene. Germline-derived CDR1 and CDR2 are MDHEN and SYDVKM. This CDR3 is 13 amino acids long. V was clipped by 8 bases and J by 5 bases, with 12 bases between them. CDR3 residues: CASFSRDNEKLFF. The CDR3 DNA follows: TGTGCCAGCTTTTCGCGAGACAATGAAAAACTGTTTTTT. The variable domain in full, completed from reference TRBV28 and TRBJ1-4, reads DVKVTQSSRYLVKRTGEKVFLECVQDMDHENMFWYRQDPGLGLRLIYFSYDVKMKEKGDIPEGYSVSREKKERFSLILESASTNQTSMYLCASFSRDNEKLFFGSGTQLSVL.

This clonotype was picked up a small number of times. The chain uses TRBV5-1 and TRBJ2-3; TRBD1 or TRBD2 may be the D gene (7 bases each). Germline V gene sequence: CDR1 SGHRS, CDR2 YFSETQ. The CDR3 is 14 residues long. Trimming shortened V by 7 bases and J by 2 bases, and 14 bases separated the two germline ends. The CDR3 bases are TGCGCCAGCGAGGGAGGGGGCCTCACAGATACGCAGTATTTT. It translates to CASEGGGLTDTQYF.